This T cell receptor beta chain was profiled in a study of T cell responses to AZD1222 COVID-19 vaccine (dated by TCRdb to about 2021). For the study in its entirety: A total of just over 230 trial participants underwent TCR sequencing, of whom 200 to 220 received two doses of AZD1222 and about 25 received two doses of the MenACWY control vaccine. Trial participants were enrolled into age subgroups of 18-55, 56-69 and 70-plus years, which contained approximately 150, 30 and 60 TCR-sequenced participants, respectively. The full study reports these points: A significant rise in spike-specific TCR breadth and depth was observed after two AZD1222 doses relative to day 0 and relative to MenACWY recipients. The 56-69-year group was small, and its depth increase did not reach significance, likely because of low power. No day 14 peak-response samples were available, so repertoires were characterized only after the peak T cell response. Participants were mostly white British and included more females than males, and it was suggested by the authors that clonal diversity may have been underestimated. Conclusions about previously exposed vaccinees were limited because only a handful of AZD1222 recipients were SARS-CoV-2 seropositive at baseline. The whole spike protein was spanned by vaccine-associated CD4 TCRs, and dominant responses were seen in regions 160-218 and 743-854. Reportedly, almost half of the unique spike-specific TCRs recognized epitopes lying outside the regions that are mutated in the B.1.351 and B.1.1.7 variants.

The CDR3 regions of human TCRbeta chains were analyzed by immunosequencing. As for how the authors treated the data: TCRs in the repertoires were compared against a reference library of SARS-CoV-2-specific TCRs that had been generated with the MIRA antigen-specificity platform. Breadth was defined as the fraction of unique TCRs that were SARS-CoV-2-associated. Depth was defined as the fraction of total T cells that were SARS-CoV-2-associated. Using the MIRA data, each spike-specific TCR was mapped to the spike region that the TCR reacts to and placed in a CD4 or CD8 class. Log10-transformed breadth and depth values were compared by one-way ANOVA with Sidak's multiple comparisons tests. TCRdb provides this immuneACCESS table in a form limited to in-frame rearrangements. Some clones are lacking; in checked studies, under half of them reflect an unresolved V gene, and why the rest are absent is not known. V and J calls plus clone size are reproduced from that table; the DNA served to infer D and trimming. The sample yields around 160,000 clones; 90% to 95% were counted once. Under 6% of the sample goes to the ten largest clones.

The CDR3 measures 16 amino acids from cysteine to phenylalanine. Only the CDR3 DNA is retained, 48 bases long and in frame from the first base. In the germline V gene, CDR1 corresponds to SGHTA and CDR2 to FQGNSA. Cut back by 6 bases and 7 bases, the V and J ends lie 23 bases apart. Regarding this clone: Its binding antigen is unknown. Qualities for individual bases were not recorded, and no much larger clone is one base off.

The time point label, as the study defines it: about 28 days (+/-7) after the second vaccine dose. AZD1222 recipients with second doses at about 4 weeks or about 12 weeks were pooled, because spike-specific TCR depth and breadth did not differ between schedules. Samples from vaccinated people were obtained from the UK trials COV001 and COV002, which included a single-blind randomized controlled phase 2/3 trial of AZD1222 (ChAdOx1 nCoV-19) in healthy adults. Trial participant PBMC samples were collected at day 0 and day 28 after the second dose for TCRbeta chain sequencing. The receptor was isolated from an adult who received the AZD1222 COVID-19 vaccine. Recombination connected TRBV7-2 to TRBJ2-3; the D gene cannot be resolved beyond TRBD1 or TRBD2, each matching 7 bases. Material: peripheral blood, obtained 28 days after the second AZD1222 dose. The CDR3 is CASSPGGLAASNTQYF. The sequenced DNA: TGTGCCAGCAGTCCAGGGGGGCTAGCGGCCTCGAATACGCAGTATTTT.